This is a list of T cell receptor beta chains from one sample in a study of blood T cell repertoires in COVID-19. This table comes from immunoSEQ multiplex PCR, and its TCRdb copy is limited to in-frame clones, with some not included. The top ten clones hold roughly 3.3% of a sample with roughly 120,000 clones, about 88% of them seen once. Sequenced: peripheral blood. All receptors come from a woman aged 45-65 years with acute or convalescent COVID-19. Each CDR3 is given with its conserved first and last residue. The order of the fields is D gene, clone size, J gene, V gene, CDR3 protein, CDR3 DNA. D genes are given only for firm matches. For some rows the clone size is stated as once, few or many, or as a class when expanded; others skip it.

D: NA
size: NA
J: TRBJ1-5
V: TRBV7-2
CDR3: CASRPYPTVEQPQHF
DNA: TGTGCCAGCAGGCCTTACCCGACAGTAGAACAGCCCCAGCATTTT

D: TRBD1
size: NA
J: TRBJ1-4
V: TRBV4-2
CDR3: CASSLTGSSPLSELFF
DNA: TGTGCCAGCAGCCTGACAGGGTCTTCGCCTCTGTCAGAACTGTTTTTT

D: NA
size: once
J: TRBJ1-5
V: TRBV2
CDR3: CATSDQGPIQPQHF
DNA: TGTGCCACCTCGGACCAGGGCCCGATTCAGCCCCAGCATTTT

D: NA
size: NA
J: TRBJ2-2
V: TRBV7-9
CDR3: CASSLASGTGELFF
DNA: TGTGCCAGCAGCTTAGCCTCCGGCACCGGGGAGCTGTTTTTT

D: TRBD2
size: NA
J: TRBJ2-1
V: TRBV19
CDR3: CASRLAVHRSSYNEQFF
DNA: TGTGCCAGCCGACTAGCGGTCCATAGGAGCTCCTACAATGAGCAGTTCTTC

D: NA
size: NA
J: TRBJ1-4
V: TRBV28
CDR3: CASSFRQGTTNEKLFF
DNA: TGTGCCAGCAGTTTTAGGCAGGGGACCACTAATGAAAAACTGTTTTTT

D: TRBD2
size: NA
J: TRBJ2-2
V: TRBV7-9
CDR3: CASSLLAGPTGELFF
DNA: TGTGCCAGCAGCTTACTAGCGGGGCCCACCGGGGAGCTGTTTTTT

D: TRBD2
size: NA
J: TRBJ2-1
V: TRBV20-1
CDR3: CSASGLEGSGRAAEQFF
DNA: TGCAGTGCTAGTGGGTTGGAAGGCAGCGGGAGGGCTGCTGAGCAGTTCTTC

D: NA
size: NA
J: TRBJ2-1
V: TRBV30
CDR3: CAWSVGGGANEQFF
DNA: TGTGCCTGGAGTGTAGGAGGAGGGGCGAATGAGCAGTTCTTC

D: TRBD1
size: NA
J: TRBJ1-1
V: TRBV29-1
CDR3: CSAGDSEAFF
DNA: TGCAGCGCTGGGGACAGCGAAGCTTTCTTT

D: NA
size: NA
J: TRBJ2-2
V: TRBV10-1
CDR3: CASSNQGSENTGELFF
DNA: TGCGCCAGCAGTAATCAGGGGAGCGAGAACACCGGGGAGCTGTTTTTT

D: NA
size: NA
J: TRBJ2-1
V: TRBV4-2
CDR3: CASSQAGAGDNEQFF
DNA: TGTGCCAGCAGCCAAGCAGGGGCAGGCGACAATGAGCAGTTCTTC

D: TRBD2
size: NA
J: TRBJ2-7
V: TRBV10-3
CDR3: CAISQGLAGPYEQYF
DNA: TGTGCCATCAGTCAGGGACTAGCGGGCCCCTACGAGCAGTACTTC

D: TRBD2
size: NA
J: TRBJ2-1
V: TRBV7-8
CDR3: CASSSSGTSGRRNEQFF
DNA: TGTGCCAGCAGCTCCTCCGGGACTAGCGGGAGACGGAATGAGCAGTTCTTC

D: NA
size: NA
J: TRBJ1-2
V: TRBV6-5
CDR3: CASKTGVYGYTF
DNA: TGTGCCAGCAAGACAGGCGTCTATGGCTACACCTTC

D: TRBD1
size: NA
J: TRBJ2-4
V: TRBV7-2
CDR3: CASSLRTGGNIQYF
DNA: TGTGCCAGCAGCCTCCGGACAGGGGGAAACATTCAGTACTTC

D: TRBD1
size: NA
J: TRBJ2-5
V: TRBV5-1
CDR3: CASSLPTGAPQETQYF
DNA: TGCGCCAGCAGCTTACCTACAGGGGCCCCTCAAGAGACCCAGTACTTC

D: TRBD2
size: NA
J: TRBJ2-7
V: TRBV6-5
CDR3: CASSYSTSGTYEQYF
DNA: TGTGCCAGCAGTTACTCGACTAGCGGGACATACGAGCAGTACTTC

D: NA
size: NA
J: TRBJ2-1
V: TRBV4-1
CDR3: CASSQEVLSSYNEQFF
DNA: TGCGCCAGCAGCCAAGAAGTCCTGAGCTCCTACAATGAGCAGTTCTTC

D: TRBD1
size: once
J: TRBJ1-5
V: TRBV30
CDR3: CAWSLPETGDGQPQHF
DNA: TGTGCCTGGAGTTTGCCGGAGACAGGGGATGGGCAGCCCCAGCATTTT

D: NA
size: NA
J: TRBJ2-4
V: TRBV12-3/TRBV12-4
CDR3: CASSPGLLNIQYF
DNA: TGTGCCAGCAGTCCCGGTTTGTTGAACATTCAGTACTTC

D: NA
size: NA
J: TRBJ1-1
V: TRBV29-1
CDR3: CSVNRANTEAFF
DNA: TGCAGCGTGAACAGGGCTAACACTGAAGCTTTCTTT

D: NA
size: once
J: TRBJ2-6
V: TRBV14
CDR3: CASSQLSGANVLTF
DNA: TGTGCCAGCAGCCAACTTTCTGGGGCCAACGTCCTGACTTTC

D: TRBD1
size: NA
J: TRBJ2-7
V: TRBV19
CDR3: CASSVATGGYEQYF
DNA: TGTGCCAGTAGTGTCGCGACAGGGGGCTACGAGCAGTACTTC

D: TRBD2
size: once
J: TRBJ2-5
V: TRBV24-1
CDR3: CATSDFSGRADETQYF
DNA: TGTGCCACCAGTGATTTCTCCGGGAGGGCAGACGAGACCCAGTACTTC

D: NA
size: few
J: TRBJ2-7
V: TRBV2
CDR3: CASSVQGDEQYF
DNA: TGTGCCAGCAGTGTGCAGGGCGACGAGCAGTACTTC

D: NA
size: NA
J: TRBJ1-2
V: TRBV30
CDR3: CAWRYLASGYTF
DNA: TGTGCCTGGAGATATCTAGCGAGTGGCTACACCTTC

D: TRBD2
size: NA
J: TRBJ2-5
V: TRBV4-1
CDR3: CASSQDPGGLWKTQYF
DNA: TGCGCCAGCAGCCAAGATCCGGGAGGCCTGTGGAAGACCCAGTACTTC

D: NA
size: NA
J: TRBJ2-4
V: TRBV28
CDR3: CASSLVSPGIQYF
DNA: TGTGCCAGCAGTTTGGTCAGCCCGGGAATTCAGTACTTC

D: NA
size: NA
J: TRBJ1-4
V: TRBV7-2
CDR3: CASSSFQGATNEKLFF
DNA: TGTGCCAGCAGCTCTTTTCAGGGCGCAACTAATGAAAAACTGTTTTTT

D: NA
size: NA
J: TRBJ2-2
V: TRBV28
CDR3: CATLYTGELFF
DNA: TGTGCCACCCTCTACACCGGGGAGCTGTTTTTT

D: NA
size: once
J: TRBJ1-2
V: TRBV20-1
CDR3: CSASLLDGYTF
DNA: TGCAGTGCAAGCCTACTTGATGGCTACACCTTC

D: NA
size: NA
J: TRBJ2-7
V: TRBV7-9
CDR3: CASSLVDSNYEQYF
DNA: TGTGCCAGCAGCTTAGTCGATAGTAACTACGAGCAGTACTTC

D: NA
size: NA
J: TRBJ1-5
V: TRBV19
CDR3: CASSIIESGHQPQHF
DNA: TGTGCCAGTAGTATAATTGAGTCAGGGCATCAGCCCCAGCATTTT

D: TRBD1
size: NA
J: TRBJ1-5
V: TRBV10-2
CDR3: CASSPTGGNQPQHF
DNA: TGCGCCAGCAGCCCGACAGGGGGCAATCAGCCCCAGCATTTT

D: TRBD1
size: NA
J: TRBJ1-2
V: TRBV29-1
CDR3: CSVVRDRDLYGYTF
DNA: TGCAGCGTAGTCCGGGACAGGGACCTCTATGGCTACACCTTC

D: NA
size: once
J: TRBJ2-7
V: TRBV27
CDR3: CASPGDFPYEQYF
DNA: TGTGCCAGCCCTGGTGACTTTCCCTACGAGCAGTACTTC

D: NA
size: once
J: TRBJ1-3
V: TRBV28
CDR3: CASSLQGFSGNTIYF
DNA: TGTGCCAGCAGTTTACAGGGATTCTCTGGAAACACCATATATTTT

D: TRBD2
size: NA
J: TRBJ2-5
V: TRBV11-2
CDR3: CASSLGLAGHQETQYF
DNA: TGTGCCAGCAGCCTGGGACTAGCGGGACACCAAGAGACCCAGTACTTC

D: TRBD1
size: NA
J: TRBJ1-2
V: TRBV24-1
CDR3: CATSDPHGTDYGYTF
DNA: TGTGCCACCAGTGACCCTCATGGGACAGACTATGGCTACACCTTC

D: TRBD1
size: NA
J: TRBJ2-5
V: TRBV5-1
CDR3: CASSLTGAETQYF
DNA: TGCGCCAGCAGCTTGACAGGGGCGGAGACCCAGTACTTC

D: NA
size: NA
J: TRBJ2-1
V: TRBV10-2
CDR3: CASSPAGENNEQFF
DNA: TGCGCCAGCAGTCCCGCTGGAGAAAACAATGAGCAGTTCTTC

D: TRBD1
size: NA
J: TRBJ2-7
V: TRBV6-5
CDR3: CASSSGTGSIYEQYF
DNA: TGTGCCAGCAGCTCCGGGACAGGGTCGATCTACGAGCAGTACTTC

D: TRBD1
size: NA
J: TRBJ1-2
V: TRBV24-1
CDR3: CATSDPARGLYGYTF
DNA: TGTGCCACCAGTGATCCTGCCAGGGGGCTATATGGCTACACCTTC

D: NA
size: NA
J: TRBJ2-2
V: TRBV6-5
CDR3: CASTPDGGYTGELFF
DNA: TGTGCCAGCACTCCTGACGGGGGTTACACCGGGGAGCTGTTTTTT

D: NA
size: NA
J: TRBJ2-7
V: TRBV5-1
CDR3: CASSLSGFTYEQYF
DNA: TGCGCCAGCAGCTTATCCGGTTTTACCTACGAGCAGTACTTC

D: TRBD2
size: NA
J: TRBJ2-3
V: TRBV2
CDR3: CASSGTSGTRDTQYF
DNA: TGTGCCAGCAGTGGGACTAGCGGGACGCGAGATACGCAGTATTTT

D: NA
size: NA
J: TRBJ2-7
V: TRBV5-1
CDR3: CASSSQAGALGEQYF
DNA: TGCGCCAGCAGCTCCCAGGCGGGGGCCCTTGGGGAGCAGTACTTC

D: NA
size: NA
J: TRBJ1-2
V: TRBV12-1
CDR3: CASSPRQDF
DNA: TGTGCCAGCAGCCCGCGACAGGACTTC

D: NA
size: NA
J: TRBJ2-5
V: TRBV19
CDR3: CASSKRLLEETQYF
DNA: TGTGCCAGTAGTAAGAGACTTCTGGAAGAGACCCAGTACTTC

D: TRBD2
size: NA
J: TRBJ2-7
V: TRBV2
CDR3: CASMVGAGVPEQYF
DNA: TGTGCCAGCATGGTAGGAGCGGGAGTACCCGAGCAGTACTTC

D: NA
size: NA
J: TRBJ1-1
V: TRBV6-2/TRBV6-3
CDR3: CASSYTGTSAEAFF
DNA: TGTGCCAGCAGTTACACAGGGACCTCCGCTGAAGCTTTCTTT

D: NA
size: NA
J: TRBJ1-1
V: TRBV6-4
CDR3: CASSAQAGLNTEAFF
DNA: TGTGCCAGCAGTGCGCAAGCGGGGTTGAACACTGAAGCTTTCTTT

D: NA
size: NA
J: TRBJ1-1
V: TRBV12-3/TRBV12-4
CDR3: CASSFRMNTEAFF
DNA: TGTGCCAGCAGCTTTAGAATGAACACTGAAGCTTTCTTT

D: TRBD1
size: NA
J: TRBJ2-7
V: TRBV5-1
CDR3: CASSLQGSYEQYF
DNA: TGCGCCAGCAGCTTACAGGGGTCCTACGAGCAGTACTTC

D: NA
size: NA
J: TRBJ1-3
V: TRBV21-1
CDR3: CASSKSQGPTGNTIYF
DNA: TGTGCCAGCAGCAAATCGCAGGGTCCCACTGGAAACACCATATATTTT

D: NA
size: few
J: TRBJ1-1
V: TRBV5-4
CDR3: CASSFDRNTEAFF
DNA: TGTGCCAGCAGCTTTGACAGGAACACTGAAGCTTTCTTT

D: NA
size: NA
J: TRBJ2-3
V: TRBV6-6
CDR3: CASSYSDIRSTDTQYF
DNA: TGTGCCAGCAGTTACTCTGACATTCGAAGCACAGATACGCAGTATTTT

D: TRBD2
size: NA
J: TRBJ2-7
V: TRBV2
CDR3: CASVGTSILSYEQYF
DNA: TGTGCCAGCGTGGGGACTAGCATTCTCTCCTACGAGCAGTACTTC